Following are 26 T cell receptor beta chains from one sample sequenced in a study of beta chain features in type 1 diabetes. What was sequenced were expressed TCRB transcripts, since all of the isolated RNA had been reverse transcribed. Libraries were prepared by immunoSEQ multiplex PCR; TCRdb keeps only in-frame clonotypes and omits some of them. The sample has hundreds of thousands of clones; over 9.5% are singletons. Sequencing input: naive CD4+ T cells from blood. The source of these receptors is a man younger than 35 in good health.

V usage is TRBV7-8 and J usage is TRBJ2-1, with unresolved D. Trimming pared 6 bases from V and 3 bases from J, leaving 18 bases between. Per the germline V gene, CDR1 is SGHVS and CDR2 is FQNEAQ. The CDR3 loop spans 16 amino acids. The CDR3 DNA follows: TGTGCCAGCAGACAGACCAGGTTCCCCGGCTACAATGAGCAGTTCTTC. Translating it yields CASRQTRFPGYNEQFF.

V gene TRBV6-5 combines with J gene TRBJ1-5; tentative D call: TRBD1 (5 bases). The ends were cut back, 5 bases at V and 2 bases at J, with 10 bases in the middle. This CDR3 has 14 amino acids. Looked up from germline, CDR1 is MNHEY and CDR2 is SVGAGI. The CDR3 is CASSQGWGNQPQHF. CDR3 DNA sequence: TGTGCCAGCAGTCAGGGTTGGGGCAATCAGCCCCAGCATTTT.

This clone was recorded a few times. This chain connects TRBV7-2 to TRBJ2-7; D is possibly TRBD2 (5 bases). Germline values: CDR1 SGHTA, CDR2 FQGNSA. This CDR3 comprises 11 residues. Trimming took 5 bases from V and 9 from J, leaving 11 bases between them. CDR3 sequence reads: CASSPGLGQYF. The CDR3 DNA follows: TGTGCCAGCAGCCCGGGGTTGGGGCAGTACTTC. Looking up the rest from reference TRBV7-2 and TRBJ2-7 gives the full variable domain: GAGVSQSPSNKVTEKGKDVELRCDPISGHTALYWYRQSLGQGLEFLIYFQGNSAPDKSGLPSDRFSAERTGGSVSTLTIQRTQQEDSAVYLCASSPGLGQYFGPGTRLTVT.

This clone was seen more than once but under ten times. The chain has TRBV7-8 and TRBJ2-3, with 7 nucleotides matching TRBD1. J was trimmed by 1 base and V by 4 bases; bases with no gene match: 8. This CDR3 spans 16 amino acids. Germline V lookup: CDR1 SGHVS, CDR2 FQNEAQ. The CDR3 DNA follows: TGTGCCAGCAGCTCCTACCAGGGGGAAGGCACAGATACGCAGTATTTT. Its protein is CASSSYQGEGTDTQYF.

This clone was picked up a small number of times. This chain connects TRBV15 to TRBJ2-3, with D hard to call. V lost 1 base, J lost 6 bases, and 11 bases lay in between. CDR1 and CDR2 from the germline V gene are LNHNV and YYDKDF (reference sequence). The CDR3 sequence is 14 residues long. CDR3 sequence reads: CATSRVLGSDTQYF. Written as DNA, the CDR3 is TGTGCCACCAGCAGAGTCCTAGGCTCGGATACGCAGTATTTT.

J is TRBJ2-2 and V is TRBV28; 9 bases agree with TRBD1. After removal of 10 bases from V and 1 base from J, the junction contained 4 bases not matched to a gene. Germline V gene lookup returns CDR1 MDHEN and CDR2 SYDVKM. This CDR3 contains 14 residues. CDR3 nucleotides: TGTGCCATCGGGGGACAGGGGAACACCGGGGAGCTGTTTTTT. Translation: CAIGGQGNTGELFF.

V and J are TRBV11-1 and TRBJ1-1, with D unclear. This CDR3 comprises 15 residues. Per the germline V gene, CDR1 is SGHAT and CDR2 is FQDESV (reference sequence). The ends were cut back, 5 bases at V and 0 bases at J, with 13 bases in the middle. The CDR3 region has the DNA TGTGCCAGCAGCCACGAGGGTAGGGTGAACACTGAAGCTTTCTTT. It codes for CASSHEGRVNTEAFF.

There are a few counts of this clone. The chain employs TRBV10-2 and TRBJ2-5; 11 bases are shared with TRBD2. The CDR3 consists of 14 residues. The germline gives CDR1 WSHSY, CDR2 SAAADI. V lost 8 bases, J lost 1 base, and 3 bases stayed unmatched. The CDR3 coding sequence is TGCGCCAGCTCTGGGACTAGCGGCCAAGAGACCCAGTACTTC. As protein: CASSGTSGQETQYF.

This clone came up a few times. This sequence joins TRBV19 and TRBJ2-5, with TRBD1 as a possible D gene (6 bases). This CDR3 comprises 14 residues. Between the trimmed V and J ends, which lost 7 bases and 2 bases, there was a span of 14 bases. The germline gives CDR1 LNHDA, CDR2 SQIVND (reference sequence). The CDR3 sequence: CASNPTGSQETQYF. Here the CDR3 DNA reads TGTGCCAGTAACCCGACAGGTTCTCAAGAGACCCAGTACTTC.

The CDR3: CASSLRRNYGYTF. CDR3 coding DNA: TGTGCCAGCAGTTTAAGGCGGAACTATGGCTACACCTTC. The rearrangement uses TRBV28 and TRBJ1-2; D gene uncertain. The V end lost 2 bases, the J end lost 2 bases, and 6 bases lay between the germline ends. Germline V CDR1 and CDR2: MDHEN, SYDVKM. This CDR3 has 13 residues.

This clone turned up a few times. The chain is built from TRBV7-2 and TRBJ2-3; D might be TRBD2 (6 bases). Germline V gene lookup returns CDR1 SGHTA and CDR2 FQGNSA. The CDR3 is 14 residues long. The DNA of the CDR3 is TGTGCTATCCGGGAGCGAGCTAACACAGATACGCAGTATTTT. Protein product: CAIRERANTDTQYF.

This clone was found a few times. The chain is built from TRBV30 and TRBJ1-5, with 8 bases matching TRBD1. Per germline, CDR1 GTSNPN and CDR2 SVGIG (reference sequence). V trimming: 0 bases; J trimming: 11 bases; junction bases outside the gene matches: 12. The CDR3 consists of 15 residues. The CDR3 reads CAWSVRETGATSQHF. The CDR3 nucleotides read TGTGCCTGGAGTGTACGGGAGACAGGGGCTACATCCCAGCATTTT. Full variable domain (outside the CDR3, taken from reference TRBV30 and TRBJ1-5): SQTIHQWPATLVQPVGSPLSLECTVEGTSNPNLYWYRQAAGRGLQLLFYSVGIGQISSEVPQNLSASRPQDRQFILSSKKLLLSDSGFYLCAWSVRETGATSQHFGDGTRLSIL.

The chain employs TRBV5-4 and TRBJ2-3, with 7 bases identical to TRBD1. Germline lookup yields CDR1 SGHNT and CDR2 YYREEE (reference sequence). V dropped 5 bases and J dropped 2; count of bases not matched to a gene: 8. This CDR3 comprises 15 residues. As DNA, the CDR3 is TGTGCCAGCAGTTTGCCGGGACAGCTCACAGATACGCAGTATTTT. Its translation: CASSLPGQLTDTQYF.

CDR3 sequence reads: CARRAGVGDTQYF. The CDR3 bases are TGTGCCAGGAGGGCGGGAGTTGGGGATACGCAGTATTTT. The chain links TRBV2 to TRBJ2-3, with 7 bases matching TRBD2. V dropped 9 bases and J dropped 6; count of bases not matched to a gene: 9. This CDR3 contains 13 residues. Germline V gene lookup returns CDR1 SNHLY and CDR2 FYNNEI.

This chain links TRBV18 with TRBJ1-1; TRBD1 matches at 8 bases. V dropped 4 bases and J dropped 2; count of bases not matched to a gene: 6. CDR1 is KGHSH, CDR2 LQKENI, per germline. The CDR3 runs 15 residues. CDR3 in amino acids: CASSLRTGINTEAFF. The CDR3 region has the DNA TGTGCCAGCTCACTAAGGACAGGGATTAACACTGAAGCTTTCTTT.

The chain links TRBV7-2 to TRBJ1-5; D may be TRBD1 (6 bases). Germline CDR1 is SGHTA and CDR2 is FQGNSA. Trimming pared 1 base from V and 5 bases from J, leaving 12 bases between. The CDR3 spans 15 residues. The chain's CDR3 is CASSLVRGSDQPQHF. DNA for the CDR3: TGTGCCAGCAGCTTAGTAAGGGGGTCGGATCAGCCCCAGCATTTT. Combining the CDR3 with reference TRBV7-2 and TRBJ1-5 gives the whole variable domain GAGVSQSPSNKVTEKGKDVELRCDPISGHTALYWYRQSLGQGLEFLIYFQGNSAPDKSGLPSDRFSAERTGGSVSTLTIQRTQQEDSAVYLCASSLVRGSDQPQHFGDGTRLSIL.

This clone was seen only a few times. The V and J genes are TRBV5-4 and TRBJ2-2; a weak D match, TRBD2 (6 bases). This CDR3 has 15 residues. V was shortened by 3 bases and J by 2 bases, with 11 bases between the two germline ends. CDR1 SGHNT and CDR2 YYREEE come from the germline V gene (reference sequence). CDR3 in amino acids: CASSSGLLNTGELFF. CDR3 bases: TGTGCCAGCAGCTCGGGACTTTTAAACACCGGGGAGCTGTTTTTT.

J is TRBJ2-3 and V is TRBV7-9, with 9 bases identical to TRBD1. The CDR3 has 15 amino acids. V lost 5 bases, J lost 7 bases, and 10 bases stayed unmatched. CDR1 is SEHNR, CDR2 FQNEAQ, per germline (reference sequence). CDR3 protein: CASSLPGQGGNTQYF. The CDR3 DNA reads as TGTGCCAGCAGCCTTCCGGGACAGGGAGGCAATACGCAGTATTTT.

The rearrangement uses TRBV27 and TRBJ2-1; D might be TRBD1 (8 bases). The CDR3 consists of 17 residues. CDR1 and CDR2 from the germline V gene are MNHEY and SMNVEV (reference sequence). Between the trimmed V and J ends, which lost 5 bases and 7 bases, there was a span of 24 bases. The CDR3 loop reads CASSPRTGRGLGNEQFF. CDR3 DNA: TGTGCCAGCAGTCCCCGGACAGGGAGGGGCTTGGGAAATGAGCAGTTCTTC.

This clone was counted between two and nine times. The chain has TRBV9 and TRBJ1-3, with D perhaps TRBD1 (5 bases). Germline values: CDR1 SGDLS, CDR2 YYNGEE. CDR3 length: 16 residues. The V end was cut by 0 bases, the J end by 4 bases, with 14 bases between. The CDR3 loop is CASSVGGGSGGNTIYF. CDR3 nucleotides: TGTGCCAGCAGCGTAGGCGGGGGTTCGGGAGGAAACACCATATATTTT.

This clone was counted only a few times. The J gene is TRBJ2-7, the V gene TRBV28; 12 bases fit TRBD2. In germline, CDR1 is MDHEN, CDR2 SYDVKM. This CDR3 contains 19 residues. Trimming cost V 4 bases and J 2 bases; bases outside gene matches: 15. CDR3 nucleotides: TGTGCCAGCAGTTCCCGACGCCGGGGACTAGCGGGCTACCCCTACGAGCAGTACTTC. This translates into CASSSRRRGLAGYPYEQYF.

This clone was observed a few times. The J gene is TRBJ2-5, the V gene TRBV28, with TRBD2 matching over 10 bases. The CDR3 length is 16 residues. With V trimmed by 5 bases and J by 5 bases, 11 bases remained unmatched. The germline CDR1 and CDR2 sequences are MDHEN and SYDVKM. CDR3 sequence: CASSTSIAGGSETQYF. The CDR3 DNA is TGTGCCAGCAGTACTAGCATAGCGGGAGGTTCGGAGACCCAGTACTTC.

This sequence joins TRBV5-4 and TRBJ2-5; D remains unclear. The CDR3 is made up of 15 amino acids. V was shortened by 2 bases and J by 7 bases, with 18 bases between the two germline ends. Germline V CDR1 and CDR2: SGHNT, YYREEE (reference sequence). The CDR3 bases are TGTGCCAGCAGCTTTATGGGCGATTACAAAAGGACCCAGTACTTC. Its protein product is CASSFMGDYKRTQYF. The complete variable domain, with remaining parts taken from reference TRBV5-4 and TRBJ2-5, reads ETGVTQSPTHLIKTRGQQVTLRCSSQSGHNTVSWYQQALGQGPQFIFQYYREEENGRGNFPPRFSGLQFPNYSSELNVNALELDDSALYLCASSFMGDYKRTQYFGPGTRLLVL.

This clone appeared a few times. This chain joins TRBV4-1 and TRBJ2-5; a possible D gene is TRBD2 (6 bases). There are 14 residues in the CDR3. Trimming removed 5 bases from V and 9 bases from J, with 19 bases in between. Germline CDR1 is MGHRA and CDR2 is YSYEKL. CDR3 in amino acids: CASSSPTSRTAQYF. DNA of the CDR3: TGCGCCAGCAGCTCCCCGACTAGTAGGACCGCCCAGTACTTC.

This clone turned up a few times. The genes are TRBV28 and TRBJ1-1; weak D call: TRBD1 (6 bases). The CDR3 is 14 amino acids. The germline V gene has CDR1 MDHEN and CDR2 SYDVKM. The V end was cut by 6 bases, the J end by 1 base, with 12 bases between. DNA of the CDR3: TGTGCCAGCAGACCTTCAGGGGCGAACACTGAAGCTTTCTTT. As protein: CASRPSGANTEAFF.

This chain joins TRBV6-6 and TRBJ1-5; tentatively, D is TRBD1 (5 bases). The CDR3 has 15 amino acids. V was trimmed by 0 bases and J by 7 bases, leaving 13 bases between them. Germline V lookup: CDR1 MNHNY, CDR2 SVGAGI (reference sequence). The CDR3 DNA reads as TGTGCCAGCAGTTACTCTCCGGCAGGGTGGCAGCCCCAGCATTTT. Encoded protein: CASSYSPAGWQPQHF.